Below are 8 T cell receptor beta chains sequenced from a single sample in a study of T cells in Graves' hyperthyroidism and ophthalmopathy. RNA transcripts provided the source from which TCR beta CDR3 regions were amplified. Carried out on the TCR CDR3, a first-round RT-PCR used the HTBI primer set. MiXCR, run by TCRdb on the multiplex PCR reads, gives a single entry per CDR3 protein. This sample has around 600,000 distinct CDR3 sequences, with 45% found just once. Sample: peripheral blood or thyroid tissue (not recorded which). These receptors came from an adult man with Graves' disease, either hyperthyroidism or ophthalmopathy (not recorded which).

The J gene is TRBJ1-2, the V gene TRBV10-3; TRBD1 agrees at 8 bases. This CDR3 spans 15 amino acids. Germline V gene data show CDR1 as ENHRY and CDR2 as SYGVKD. With 4 bases clipped from V and 4 bases from J, the junction kept 8 bases outside the gene matches. CDR3 residues: CAISGNGQGGYGYTF. The CDR3 nucleotides read TGTGCCATCAGTGGCAACGGACAGGGAGGCTATGGCTACACCTTC.

This clonotype came up many times. The gene calls are TRBV7-9 and TRBJ1-1; D is unclear. V gave up 5 bases and J gave up 7 bases, with 11 bases separating them. The CDR3 runs to 12 residues. Per germline, CDR1 SEHNR and CDR2 FQNEAQ (reference sequence). The CDR3: CASSLGPGEAFF. The CDR3 bases are TGTGCCAGCAGCCTCGGGCCGGGTGAAGCTTTCTTT. Filled out from reference TRBV7-9 and TRBJ1-1, the complete variable domain reads DTGVSQNPRHKITKRGQNVTFRCDPISEHNRLYWYRQTLGQGPEFLTYFQNEAQLEKSRLLSDRFSAERPKGSFSTLEIQRTEQGDSAMYLCASSLGPGEAFFGQGTRLTVV.

This clonotype was seen many times. J is TRBJ1-6 and V is TRBV2; D not resolved. Per the germline V gene, CDR1 is SNHLY and CDR2 is FYNNEI. This CDR3 region has 14 residues. V lost 2 bases to trimming and J lost 2 bases, with 4 bases between them. This CDR3 is CASSELTYNSPLHF. CDR3 DNA: TGTGCCAGCAGTGAATTAACCTATAATTCACCCCTCCACTTT.

This clonotype was observed a handful of times. The chain joins TRBV7-9 to TRBJ1-2; 8 bases are shared with TRBD1. Germline trimming cut 6 bases from V and 8 bases from J; bases unmatched to any gene: 5. Germline V CDR1 and CDR2: SEHNR, FQNEAQ (reference sequence). The CDR3 has 12 amino acids. The CDR3 protein is CASRRQGKGYTF. The CDR3 bases are TGTGCCAGCAGAAGACAGGGGAAAGGCTACACCTTC.

The table lists this clonotype with a few counts. The chain has TRBV6-5 and TRBJ1-3; D uncertain. Germline V gene sequence: CDR1 MNHEY, CDR2 SVGAGI. Trimming took 5 bases from V and 9 from J, leaving 17 bases between them. The length of the CDR3 is 14 residues. DNA of the CDR3: TGTGCCAGCAGTCTCTCCGCGGTGACGGGCACCATATATTTT. The encoded protein is CASSLSAVTGTIYF.

This clonotype was seen just once. The chain links TRBV11-2 to TRBJ2-7; D call uncertain. Germline V gene lookup returns CDR1 SGHAT and CDR2 FQNNGV. V was cut by 0 bases and J by 3 bases, with 12 bases left in between. The CDR3 sequence is 15 residues long. The CDR3 nucleotides are TGTGCCAGCAGCTTAGATTGGTATTCCTACTACGAGCAGTACTTC. It translates to CASSLDWYSYYEQYF.

With regard to this clonotype: This sequence may be a read error, since a much larger clone differs from it by one base. The chain is built from TRBV2 and TRBJ1-6; D not certain. The CDR3 has 15 amino acids. In germline, CDR1 is SNHLY, CDR2 FYNNEI. Between the trimmed V and J ends, which lost 6 bases and 5 bases, there was a span of 14 bases. CDR3 protein: CASREQSTDNSPLHF. CDR3 DNA: TGTGCCAGCAGGGAACAAAGCACCGATAATTCACCCCTCCACTTT.

This clonotype was observed a few times. This rearrangement joins TRBV6-5 to TRBJ1-5; possible D gene TRBD1, 5 bases. The V gene's germline CDR1 is MNHEY and CDR2 SVGAGI. The CDR3 loop spans 13 amino acids. V was pared by 5 bases and J by 3 bases, with 8 bases between. Here the CDR3 DNA reads TGTGCCAGCAGTACAGGATTCAATCAGCCCCAGCATTTT. As protein: CASSTGFNQPQHF.